Described below is a single T cell receptor beta chain sequence and its context. This entry is derived from a study of T cells in Graves' hyperthyroidism and ophthalmopathy. Unmatched junction bases numbered 13, after V lost 4 bases and J lost 8 bases. The CDR3 has 17 amino acids. CDR1 is KGHDR and CDR2 is SFDVKD in the germline V gene. Amplified TCR beta CDR3 regions derived from RNA transcripts. The HTBI primer set served for first-round RT-PCR of the TCR CDR3. TCRdb fed the multiplex PCR reads into MiXCR, producing one record per CDR3 protein. The sample includes some 740,000 distinct CDR3 sequences, about 14% of them seen just once.

The sample consisted of blood. V is TRBV24-1 and J is TRBJ2-1, with 10 positions matching TRBD2. This clonotype was obtained from a woman between 18 and 30 years old with Graves' hyperthyroidism. The CDR3 loop is CATSDTTSGKGGDEQFF. CDR3 bases: TGTGCCACCAGTGACACAACTAGCGGGAAAGGAGGCGATGAGCAGTTCTTC.